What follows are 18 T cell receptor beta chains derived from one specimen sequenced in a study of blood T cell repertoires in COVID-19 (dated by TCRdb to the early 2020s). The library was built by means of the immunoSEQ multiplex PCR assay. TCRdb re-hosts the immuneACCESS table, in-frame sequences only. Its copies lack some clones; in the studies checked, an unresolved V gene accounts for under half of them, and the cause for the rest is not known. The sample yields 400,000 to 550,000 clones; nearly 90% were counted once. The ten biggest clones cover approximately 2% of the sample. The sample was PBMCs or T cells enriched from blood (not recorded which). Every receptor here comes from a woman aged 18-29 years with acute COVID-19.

The CDR3 is CASRVTGGAGEKLFF. CDR3 coding DNA: TGTGCCAGTAGAGTAACAGGGGGCGCGGGTGAAAAACTGTTTTTT. The V call is TRBV19, the J call TRBJ1-4; 9 bases are shared with TRBD1. The CDR3 consists of 15 residues. Trimming removed 6 bases from V and 7 bases from J; junction bases left unmatched: 9. In germline, CDR1 is LNHDA, CDR2 SQIVND (reference sequence).

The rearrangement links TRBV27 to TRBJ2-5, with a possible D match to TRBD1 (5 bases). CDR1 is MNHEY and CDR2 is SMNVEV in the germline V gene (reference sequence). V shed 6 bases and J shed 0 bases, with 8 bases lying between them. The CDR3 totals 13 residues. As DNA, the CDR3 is TGTGCCAGCAGCCACAGGCACCAAGAGACCCAGTACTTC. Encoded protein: CASSHRHQETQYF.

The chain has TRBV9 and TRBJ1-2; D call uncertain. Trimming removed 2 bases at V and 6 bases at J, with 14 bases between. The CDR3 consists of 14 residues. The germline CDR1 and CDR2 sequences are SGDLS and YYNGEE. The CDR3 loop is CASSVNSNGDGYTF. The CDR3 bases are TGTGCCAGCAGCGTTAACTCCAACGGAGATGGCTACACCTTC.

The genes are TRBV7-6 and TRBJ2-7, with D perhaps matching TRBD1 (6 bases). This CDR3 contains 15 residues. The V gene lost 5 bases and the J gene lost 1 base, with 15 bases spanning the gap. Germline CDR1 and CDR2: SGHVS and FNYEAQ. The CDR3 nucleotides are TGTGCCAGCAGCCAAAAATCGGACAGTTCCTACGAGCAGTACTTC. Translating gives CASSQKSDSSYEQYF.

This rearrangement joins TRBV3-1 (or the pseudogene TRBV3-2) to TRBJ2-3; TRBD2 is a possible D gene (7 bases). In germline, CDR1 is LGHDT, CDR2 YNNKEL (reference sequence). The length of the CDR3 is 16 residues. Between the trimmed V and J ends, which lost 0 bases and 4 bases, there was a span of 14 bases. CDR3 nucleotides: TGTGCCAGCAGCCAAGAATTTCGGGGGGCCCCAGATACGCAGTATTTT. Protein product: CASSQEFRGAPDTQYF.

The CDR3 here is CASSPPTGDGGYTF. Here the CDR3 DNA reads TGTGCCAGCTCACCACCGACAGGGGATGGTGGCTACACCTTC. The chain joins TRBV18 to TRBJ1-2; 8 positions match TRBD1. The CDR3 covers 14 residues. Per germline, CDR1 KGHSH and CDR2 LQKENI. After removal of 0 bases from V and 7 bases from J, the junction contained 4 bases not matched to a gene.

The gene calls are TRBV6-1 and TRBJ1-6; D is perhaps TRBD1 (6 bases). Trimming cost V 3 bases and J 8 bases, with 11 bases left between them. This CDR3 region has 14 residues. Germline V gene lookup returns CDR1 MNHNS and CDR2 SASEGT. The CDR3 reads CASSDRGWHSPLHF. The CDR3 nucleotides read TGTGCCAGCAGTGACAGGGGATGGCATTCACCCCTCCACTTT.

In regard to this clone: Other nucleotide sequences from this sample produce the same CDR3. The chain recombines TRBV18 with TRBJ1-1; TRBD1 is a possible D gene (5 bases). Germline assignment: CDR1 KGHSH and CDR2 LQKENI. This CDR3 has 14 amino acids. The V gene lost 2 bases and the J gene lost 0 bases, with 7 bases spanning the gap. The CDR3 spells CASSPGGMNTEAFF. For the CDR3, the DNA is TGTGCCAGCTCACCAGGGGGGATGAACACTGAAGCTTTCTTT.

CDR3 coding DNA: TGTGCCAGTTCGGGACACCTAAACACTGAAGCTTTCTTT. Its protein is CASSGHLNTEAFF. J is TRBJ1-1 and V is TRBV19; D is possibly TRBD1 (6 bases). Trimming removed 8 bases from V and 2 bases from J, with 12 bases in between. CDR1 is LNHDA, CDR2 SQIVND, per germline (reference sequence). CDR3 length: 13 amino acids.

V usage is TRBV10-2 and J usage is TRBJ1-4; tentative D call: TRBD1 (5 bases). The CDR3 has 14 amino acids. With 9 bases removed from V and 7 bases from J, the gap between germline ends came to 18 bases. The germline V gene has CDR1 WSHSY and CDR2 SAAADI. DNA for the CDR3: TGCGCCAGACCGCGTTTCAGGGAGGGTGAAAAACTGTTTTTT. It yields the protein CARPRFREGEKLFF.

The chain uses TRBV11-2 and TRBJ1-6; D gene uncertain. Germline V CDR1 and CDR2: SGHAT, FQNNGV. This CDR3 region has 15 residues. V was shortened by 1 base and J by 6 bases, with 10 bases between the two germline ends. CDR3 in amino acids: CASSLGRGGNSPLHF. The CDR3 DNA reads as TGTGCCAGCAGCTTAGGACGGGGAGGTAATTCACCCCTCCACTTT.

CDR3 in amino acids: CSVASPNSGTEAFF. DNA for the CDR3: TGCAGCGTTGCTTCCCCAAACTCGGGCACTGAAGCTTTCTTT. The chain employs TRBV29-1 and TRBJ1-1; D is unresolved. Trimming shortened V by 4 bases and J by 4 bases, and 16 bases separated the two germline ends. The CDR3 is 14 residues long. The germline CDR1 and CDR2 sequences are SQVTM and ANQGSEA.

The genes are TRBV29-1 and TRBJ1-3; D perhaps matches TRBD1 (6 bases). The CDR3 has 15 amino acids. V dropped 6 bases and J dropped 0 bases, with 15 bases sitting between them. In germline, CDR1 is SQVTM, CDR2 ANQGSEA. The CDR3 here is CSVAQGYLSGNTIYF. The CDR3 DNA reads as TGCAGCGTGGCACAGGGCTATCTCTCTGGAAACACCATATATTTT. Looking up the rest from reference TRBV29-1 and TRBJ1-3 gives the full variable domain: SAVISQKPSRDICQRGTSLTIQCQVDSQVTMMFWYRQQPGQSLTLIATANQGSEATYESGFVIDKFPISRPNLTFSTLTVSNMSPEDSSIYLCSVAQGYLSGNTIYFGEGSWLTVV.

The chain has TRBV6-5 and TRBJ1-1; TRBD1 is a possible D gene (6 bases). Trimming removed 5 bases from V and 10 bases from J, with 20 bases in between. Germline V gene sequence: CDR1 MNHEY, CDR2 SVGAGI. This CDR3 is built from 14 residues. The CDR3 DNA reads TGTGCCAGCAGTCCCGGGACACGCCGTGGGGCAGCTTTCTTT. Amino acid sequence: CASSPGTRRGAAFF.

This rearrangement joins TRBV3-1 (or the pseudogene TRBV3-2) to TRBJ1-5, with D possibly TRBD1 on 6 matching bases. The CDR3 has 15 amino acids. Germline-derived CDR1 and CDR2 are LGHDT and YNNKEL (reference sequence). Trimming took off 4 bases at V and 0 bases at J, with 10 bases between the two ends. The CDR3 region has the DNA TGTGCCAGCAGCCGAACAGGGATTAGCAATCAGCCCCAGCATTTT. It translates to CASSRTGISNQPQHF.

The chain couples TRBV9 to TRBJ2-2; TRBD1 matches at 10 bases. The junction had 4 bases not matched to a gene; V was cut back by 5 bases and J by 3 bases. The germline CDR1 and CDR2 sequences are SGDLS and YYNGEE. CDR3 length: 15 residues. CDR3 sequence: CASRGDRGDTGELFF. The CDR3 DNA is TGTGCCAGCAGGGGGGACAGGGGAGACACCGGGGAGCTGTTTTTT.

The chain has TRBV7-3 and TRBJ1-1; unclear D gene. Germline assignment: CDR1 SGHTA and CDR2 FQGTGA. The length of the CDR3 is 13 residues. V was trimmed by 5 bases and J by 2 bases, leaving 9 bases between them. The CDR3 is CASSPTVNTEAFF. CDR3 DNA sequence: TGTGCCAGCAGCCCAACAGTAAACACTGAAGCTTTCTTT.

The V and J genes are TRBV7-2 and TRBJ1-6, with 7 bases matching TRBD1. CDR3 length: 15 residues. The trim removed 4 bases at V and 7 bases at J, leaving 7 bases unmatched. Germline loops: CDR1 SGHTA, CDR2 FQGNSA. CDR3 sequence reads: CASSSKTGTNSPLHF. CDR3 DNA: TGTGCCAGCAGCTCTAAGACAGGGACCAATTCACCCCTCCACTTT. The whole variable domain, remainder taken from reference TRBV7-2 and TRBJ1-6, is GAGVSQSPSNKVTEKGKDVELRCDPISGHTALYWYRQSLGQGLEFLIYFQGNSAPDKSGLPSDRFSAERTGGSVSTLTIQRTQQEDSAVYLCASSSKTGTNSPLHFGNGTRLTVT.